The 11 T cell receptor beta chains in this list originate from one sample, sequenced in a study of T cell responses to AZD1222 COVID-19 vaccine. Using immunoSEQ multiplex PCR, the repertoire was profiled, and TCRdb retains in-frame clones only, with some absent. The top ten clones hold 6% to 9% of a sample with about 85,000 clones, roughly nine tenths of them seen once. The sample consisted of peripheral blood, taken on day 0 of AZD1222 vaccination. The receptors derive from an adult in good health.

The chain combines TRBV10-3 with TRBJ2-3, with 8 nucleotides matching TRBD1. V trimming: 7 bases; J trimming: 4 bases; junction bases outside the gene matches: 13. This CDR3 has 16 residues. Per the germline V gene, CDR1 is ENHRY and CDR2 is SYGVKD. CDR3 sequence reads: CAITGERTGNADTQYF. CDR3 nucleotides: TGTGCCATCACCGGAGAGAGGACAGGGAACGCAGATACGCAGTATTTT.

The chain employs TRBV28 and TRBJ1-3, with D hard to call. Per the germline V gene, CDR1 is MDHEN and CDR2 is SYDVKM. This CDR3 comprises 12 residues. Trimming removed 2 bases from V and 6 bases from J, with 5 bases in between. CDR3 nucleotides: TGTGCCAGCAGTTTAGGTTTAAACACCATATATTTT. Its protein is CASSLGLNTIYF.

This clone was found a few times. The V gene is TRBV7-9, the J gene TRBJ2-1, with D possibly called TRBD1 or TRBD2 (7 bases each). V was cut by 0 bases and J by 4 bases, with 13 bases left in between. Germline V gives CDR1 SEHNR, CDR2 FQNEAQ (reference sequence). The CDR3 spans 16 residues. Here the CDR3 DNA reads TGTGCCAGCAGCTTAGCGGCAGGGGGAGGGTACAATGAGCAGTTCTTC. Protein sequence: CASSLAAGGGYNEQFF.

The J gene is TRBJ2-5, the V gene TRBV27, with D perhaps matching TRBD1 (5 bases). Looked up from germline, CDR1 is MNHEY and CDR2 is SMNVEV (reference sequence). This CDR3 has 13 residues. Trimming stripped 8 bases from V and 2 bases from J, with 12 bases between. The CDR3 coding sequence is TGTGCCAGCGGACACAGCGCACAAGAGACCCAGTACTTC. Its protein is CASGHSAQETQYF.

V gene TRBV5-1 combines with J gene TRBJ2-7, with a weak D call TRBD1 (6 bases). The CDR3 consists of 15 residues. CDR1 is SGHRS and CDR2 is YFSETQ in the germline V gene. The germline V and J ends were trimmed by 0 bases and 2 bases, with 12 bases remaining between them. As DNA, the CDR3 is TGCGCCAGCAGCTTGGACAGGGCCCACCCCTACGAGCAGTACTTC. It yields the protein CASSLDRAHPYEQYF.

This clone was seen only once. The chain links TRBV5-1 to TRBJ2-2; either TRBD1 or TRBD2 may fit D (5 bases each). The CDR3 sequence is 14 residues long. Germline CDR1 SGHRS, CDR2 YFSETQ. Trimming stripped 10 bases from V and 4 bases from J, with 17 bases between. The CDR3 here is CAGSRDGVTGELFF. The CDR3 DNA reads TGCGCCGGCTCTCGGGACGGGGTCACCGGGGAGCTGTTTTTT.

V and J are TRBV9 and TRBJ1-3, with TRBD1 as a possible D gene (5 bases). Looked up from germline, CDR1 is SGDLS and CDR2 is YYNGEE. The length of the CDR3 is 14 residues. Trimming stripped 0 bases from V and 1 base from J, with 5 bases between. CDR3 sequence: CASSVDRSGNTIYF. CDR3 coding DNA: TGTGCCAGCAGCGTAGACAGGTCTGGAAACACCATATATTTT. The full variable domain, in which reference TRBV9 and TRBJ1-3 provide the parts outside the CDR3, is DSGVTQTPKHLITATGQRVTLRCSPRSGDLSVYWYQQSLDQGLQFLIQYYNGEERAKGNILERFSAQQFPDLHSELNLSSLELGDSALYFCASSVDRSGNTIYFGEGSWLTVV.

The V gene is TRBV5-6, the J gene TRBJ2-7, with D perhaps matching TRBD2 (5 bases). Trimming pared 2 bases from V and 1 base from J, leaving 7 bases between. CDR3 length equals 13 residues. Germline CDR1 SGHDT, CDR2 YYEEEE. The CDR3 sequence is CASSFPGSYEQYF. The CDR3 DNA reads TGTGCCAGCAGCTTTCCGGGATCCTACGAGCAGTACTTC.

The rearrangement links TRBV27 to TRBJ2-7; 7 bases fit TRBD1. Trimming took 6 bases from V and 5 from J; bases not matched to a gene: 7. Germline V gene sequence: CDR1 MNHEY, CDR2 SMNVEV (reference sequence). The CDR3 totals 13 residues. The CDR3 DNA sequence: TGTGCCAGCAGGAAACGACAGGGCCACGAGCAGTACTTC. Protein product: CASRKRQGHEQYF.

V and J are TRBV6-5 and TRBJ1-5, with a possible D match to TRBD1 (5 bases). The CDR3 extends over 15 amino acids. V lost 0 bases to trimming and J lost 1 base, with 7 bases between them. Germline V gene sequence: CDR1 MNHEY, CDR2 SVGAGI. The CDR3, as DNA: TGTGCCAGCAGTTACTCTGGGGGGAGCAATCAGCCCCAGCATTTT. It is translated as CASSYSGGSNQPQHF.

The chain couples TRBV28 to TRBJ2-7; D call uncertain. The CDR3 covers 12 residues. Germline assignment: CDR1 MDHEN and CDR2 SYDVKM. V was clipped by 2 bases and J by 2 bases, with 4 bases between them. DNA for the CDR3: TGTGCCAGCAGTTTAAGAGCCTACGAGCAGTACTTC. This codes for CASSLRAYEQYF.